The T cell receptor beta chain under discussion was sequenced for a study of T cell clonotyping in hematopoietic cell transplantation. Of note for this clone: Its antigen is unknown.

The CDR3 runs to 11 residues. From germline, CDR1 is SEHNR and CDR2 FQNEAQ (reference sequence). Libraries were prepared by immunoSEQ multiplex PCR; TCRdb keeps only in-frame clonotypes and omits some of them. The sample carries about 10,000 clones, approximately 77% recorded once. Whole-study findings and limits: At the given depth, recipient repertoires were over 95% de novo clonotypes. Broader posttransplant TCR repertoire diversity was predicted by graft donor and pretransplant recipient Inverse Simpson Index values.

The sequence came from a female patient in her thirties or forties who had an allogeneic stem cell transplant from a related donor, so T cells may come from the graft donor. Some clones in this sample may be carry-over from other donors' samples. The starting material was PBMCs, obtained 30 days after allogeneic stem cell transplant. V and J are TRBV7-9 and TRBJ2-5; D unclear. The J call could be wrong; TRBJ2-7 is a better fit for the DNA end. The chain's CDR3 is CASSLTSEQYF. For the CDR3, the DNA is TGTGCCAGCAGCTTAACATCCGAGCAGTACTTC.